These 25 T cell receptor beta chains were sequenced from one sample in a study of cytomegalovirus exposure and HLA in healthy donors. Sequencing used immunoSEQ multiplex PCR; TCRdb keeps in-frame clones, though not all of them. This table holds 110,000 or so clones, approximately 96% found once. The sample comprised PBMCs. These receptor sequences come from a woman aged 18-29 years in good health and CMV-seronegative.

V is TRBV4-2 and J is TRBJ2-4, with 7 bases lining up with TRBD2. Germline V gives CDR1 LGHNA, CDR2 YNFKEQ. The CDR3 is made up of 16 amino acids. With V trimmed by 4 bases and J by 3 bases, 9 bases remained unmatched. The DNA of the CDR3 is TGTGCCAGCAGCCTGTTTGCGGGGGAGGTCAAAAACATTCAGTACTTC. Its translation: CASSLFAGEVKNIQYF.

V and J are TRBV7-2 and TRBJ2-7; D is possibly TRBD2 (6 bases). V shed 0 bases and J shed 4 bases, with 16 bases lying between them. This CDR3 has 16 residues. Germline V lookup: CDR1 SGHTA, CDR2 FQGNSA. The CDR3 DNA sequence: TGTGCCAGCAGCTTAGCGCCACCCCGGGGGATATACGAGCAGTACTTC. Protein product: CASSLAPPRGIYEQYF.

The V gene is TRBV5-1, the J gene TRBJ2-1, with 9 nucleotides matching TRBD2. V lost 2 bases to trimming and J lost 10 bases; unmatched junction nucleotides: 10. Germline lookup yields CDR1 SGHRS and CDR2 YFSETQ. This CDR3 region has 15 residues. The CDR3 here is CASSFGTSLGREQFF. DNA for the CDR3: TGCGCCAGCAGCTTCGGGACTAGCCTGGGGAGGGAGCAGTTCTTC. Looking up the rest from reference TRBV5-1 and TRBJ2-1 gives the full variable domain: KAGVTQTPRYLIKTRGQQVTLSCSPISGHRSVSWYQQTPGQGLQFLFEYFSETQRNKGNFPGRFSGRQFSNSRSEMNVSTLELGDSALYLCASSFGTSLGREQFFGPGTRLTVL.

The chain joins TRBV21-1 to TRBJ1-6; TRBD1, the table's D call, lacks a check against the DNA. TRBV21-1 has pseudogene status. The CDR3 runs to 14 residues. The CDR3 region has the DNA TGTGCCAGCAGCCAGGGACAGGGGCCGTCACCCCTCCACTTT. Encoded protein: CASSQGQGPSPLHF.

The chain employs TRBV5-6 and TRBJ2-7; D is unresolved. The V gene's germline CDR1 is SGHDT and CDR2 YYEEEE. The CDR3 length is 11 residues. V was clipped by 5 bases and J by 1 base, with 4 bases between them. The CDR3: CASRLSYEQYF. DNA for the CDR3: TGTGCCAGCAGACTGTCCTACGAGCAGTACTTC.

This sequence joins TRBV7-9 and TRBJ1-1; 12 bases are shared with TRBD1. The CDR3 is 17 amino acids. The trim removed 5 bases at V and 0 bases at J, leaving 7 bases unmatched. Looked up from germline, CDR1 is SEHNR and CDR2 is FQNEAQ (reference sequence). The CDR3 DNA is TGTGCCAGCAGCCCAGGGACAGGGGGCCTCATGAACACTGAAGCTTTCTTT. Protein product: CASSPGTGGLMNTEAFF. Combining the CDR3 with reference TRBV7-9 and TRBJ1-1 gives the whole variable domain DTGVSQNPRHKITKRGQNVTFRCDPISEHNRLYWYRQTLGQGPEFLTYFQNEAQLEKSRLLSDRFSAERPKGSFSTLEIQRTEQGDSAMYLCASSPGTGGLMNTEAFFGQGTRLTVV.

The gene calls are TRBV5-1 and TRBJ1-2, with D maybe TRBD1 (6 bases). Looked up from germline, CDR1 is SGHRS and CDR2 is YFSETQ. The CDR3 loop spans 15 amino acids. The V end was cut by 0 bases, the J end by 7 bases, with 16 bases between. The CDR3 protein is CASSLEAGAMGGYTF. The CDR3 DNA reads TGCGCCAGCAGCTTGGAGGCAGGGGCAATGGGTGGCTACACCTTC.

The V and J genes are TRBV27 and TRBJ2-5; tentatively, D is TRBD2 (6 bases). The CDR3 spans 14 residues. Germline CDR1 MNHEY, CDR2 SMNVEV (reference sequence). Trimming shortened V by 6 bases and J by 2 bases, and 13 bases separated the two germline ends. CDR3 nucleotide sequence: TGTGCCAGCAGCTTAGGAGGGTTTCAAGAGACCCAGTACTTC. Translating it yields CASSLGGFQETQYF.

The V gene is TRBV6-1, the J gene TRBJ2-2, with TRBD2 matching over 9 bases. The V and J ends lost 8 bases and 1 base, in that order; junction bases with no gene match: 2. The CDR3 covers 14 residues. The germline CDR1 and CDR2 sequences are MNHNS and SASEGT. CDR3 sequence: CASLAGVNTGELFF. The DNA of the CDR3 is TGTGCCAGCTTAGCGGGGGTGAACACCGGGGAGCTGTTTTTT.

The chain recombines TRBV14 with TRBJ2-7; 9 bases are shared with TRBD1. The trim removed 2 bases at V and 5 bases at J, leaving 7 bases unmatched. The CDR3 runs to 15 residues. Germline CDR1 SGHDN, CDR2 FVKESK. CDR3 protein: CASSQLGTGRNEQYF. The CDR3 nucleotides read TGTGCCAGCAGCCAATTAGGGACAGGGAGGAACGAGCAGTACTTC.

The chain combines TRBV19 with TRBJ1-5; D not resolved. This CDR3 has 15 amino acids. Germline V gives CDR1 LNHDA, CDR2 SQIVND (reference sequence). Trimming took off 7 bases at V and 2 bases at J, with 15 bases between the two ends. Here the CDR3 DNA reads TGTGCCAGTACCCGGAGGAGGGATGGCAATCAGCCCCAGCATTTT. It is translated as CASTRRRDGNQPQHF. The variable domain in full, completed from reference TRBV19 and TRBJ1-5, reads DGGITQSPKYLFRKEGQNVTLSCEQNLNHDAMYWYRQDPGQGLRLIYYSQIVNDFQKGDIAEGYSVSREKKESFPLTVTSAQKNPTAFYLCASTRRRDGNQPQHFGDGTRLSIL.

The rearrangement uses TRBV13 and TRBJ2-7, with D perhaps TRBD1 (6 bases). This CDR3 contains 15 residues. V lost 5 bases to trimming and J lost 3 bases, with 17 bases between them. The germline gives CDR1 PRHDT, CDR2 FYEKMQ (reference sequence). DNA for the CDR3: TGTGCCAGCAGCCGCGTCCGGGACAAAATCTACGAGCAGTACTTC. It encodes CASSRVRDKIYEQYF. Together with reference TRBV13 and TRBJ2-7, the CDR3 gives the full variable domain: AAGVIQSPRHLIKEKRETATLKCYPIPRHDTVYWYQQGPGQDPQFLISFYEKMQSDKGSIPDRFSAQQFSDYHSELNMSSLELGDSALYFCASSRVRDKIYEQYFGPGTRLTVT.

The rearrangement uses TRBV7-9 and TRBJ1-2; 9 bases match TRBD1. The CDR3 is 15 residues long. Germline assignment: CDR1 SEHNR and CDR2 FQNEAQ (reference sequence). V shed 2 bases, J shed 7 bases, and the junction held 8 bases outside the gene matches. The CDR3 sequence: CASSLSRDRVSGYTF. The CDR3 nucleotides are TGTGCCAGCAGCTTATCCCGGGACAGGGTCTCTGGCTACACCTTC.

In this sample, this clone turned up once. The chain has TRBV19 and TRBJ2-3, with D perhaps matching TRBD1 (5 bases). Trimming shortened V by 4 bases and J by 7 bases, and 9 bases separated the two germline ends. Per germline, CDR1 LNHDA and CDR2 SQIVND (reference sequence). The CDR3 totals 12 residues. DNA for the CDR3: TGTGCCAGTAGTACCAGGGTGAATACGCAGTATTTT. This encodes CASSTRVNTQYF.

The J gene is TRBJ2-1, the V gene TRBV6-1, with a possible D match to TRBD1 (6 bases). Trimming took 3 bases from V and 1 from J, leaving 7 bases between them. The CDR3 has 14 residues. The germline V gene encodes CDR1 MNHNS and CDR2 SASEGT. CDR3 sequence: CASSDGTSYNEQFF. For the CDR3, the DNA is TGTGCCAGCAGTGATGGGACATCCTACAATGAGCAGTTCTTC.

The chain combines TRBV7-2 with TRBJ1-4; 8 bases match TRBD1. J gave up 3 bases and V 5 bases, and 8 bases lay outside the gene matches. Germline CDR1 SGHTA, CDR2 FQGNSA. The CDR3 is made up of 16 amino acids. DNA of the CDR3: TGTGCCAGCAGCGAACAGGGGGGTCTGGCTAATGAAAAACTGTTTTTT. Its protein is CASSEQGGLANEKLFF.

The chain is built from TRBV7-9 and TRBJ2-3, with 11 bases fitting TRBD2. CDR1 is SEHNR, CDR2 FQNEAQ, per germline (reference sequence). Germline trimming cut 6 bases from V and 1 base from J; bases unmatched to any gene: 3. The CDR3 has 15 residues. The CDR3 DNA sequence: TGTGCCAGCAGTCAGACTAGCGGGGGCACAGATACGCAGTATTTT. It encodes CASSQTSGGTDTQYF. Complete variable domain (other parts from reference TRBV7-9 and TRBJ2-3): DTGVSQNPRHKITKRGQNVTFRCDPISEHNRLYWYRQTLGQGPEFLTYFQNEAQLEKSRLLSDRFSAERPKGSFSTLEIQRTEQGDSAMYLCASSQTSGGTDTQYFGPGTRLTVL.

This sequence joins TRBV19 and TRBJ2-3; the D is unclear. V was trimmed by 4 bases and J by 4 bases, leaving 12 bases between them. Germline V gives CDR1 LNHDA, CDR2 SQIVND (reference sequence). This CDR3 spans 14 amino acids. The CDR3 reads CASSKPRSADTQYF. CDR3 nucleotides: TGTGCCAGTAGTAAGCCCCGGTCCGCAGATACGCAGTATTTT.

The chain is built from TRBV4-3 and TRBJ2-1; D is uncertain. The CDR3 runs 14 residues. Looked up from germline, CDR1 is LGHNA and CDR2 is YSLEER. V was shortened by 2 bases and J by 1 base, with 6 bases between the two germline ends. The DNA of the CDR3 is TGCGCCAGCAGCCAAAGACTGTCCTACAATGAGCAGTTCTTC. Translated: CASSQRLSYNEQFF.

The chain couples TRBV18 to TRBJ1-3, with 7 bases identical to TRBD1. With 6 bases clipped from V and 1 base from J, the junction kept 6 bases outside the gene matches. The CDR3 totals 15 residues. Germline V gene data show CDR1 as KGHSH and CDR2 as LQKENI. CDR3 residues: CASSQNRGSGNTIYF. The CDR3 DNA is TGTGCCAGCTCGCAAAACAGGGGTTCTGGAAACACCATATATTTT.

The chain couples TRBV10-1 to TRBJ2-3; 8 nucleotides align to TRBD1. With 3 bases clipped from V and 4 bases from J, the junction kept 9 bases outside the gene matches. Germline CDR1 is WNHNN and CDR2 is SYGVQD (reference sequence). The CDR3 totals 16 residues. The CDR3 bases are TGCGCCAGCAGTGATTTCGGACAGGGTCGGGCAGATACGCAGTATTTT. This sequence encodes CASSDFGQGRADTQYF.

The chain links TRBV5-1 to TRBJ2-5; 7 bases fit TRBD2. Germline V CDR1 and CDR2: SGHRS, YFSETQ. The CDR3 runs to 17 residues. J was trimmed by 5 bases and V by 4 bases; bases with no gene match: 17. The CDR3 protein is CASSSRLTERGRETQYF. The CDR3 DNA is TGCGCCAGCAGCAGCCGACTCACTGAGCGGGGCCGCGAGACCCAGTACTTC.

This chain connects TRBV29-1 to TRBJ1-2, with unresolved D. The CDR3 covers 13 residues. V gave up 2 bases and J gave up 3 bases, with 10 bases separating them. Germline loops: CDR1 SQVTM, CDR2 ANQGSEA. CDR3 sequence: CSVERPEYYGYTF. The CDR3 DNA follows: TGCAGCGTTGAACGTCCCGAGTACTATGGCTACACCTTC.

V gene TRBV5-6 combines with J gene TRBJ1-2, with TRBD1 as a possible D gene (6 bases). This CDR3 is 15 amino acids long. V was pared by 4 bases and J by 4 bases, with 17 bases between. The V gene's germline CDR1 is SGHDT and CDR2 YYEEEE. The CDR3: CASSPSVGAVYGYTF. In DNA form, the CDR3 reads TGTGCCAGCAGCCCCTCGGTGGGGGCGGTCTATGGCTACACCTTC.

A single count supports this clone. The chain has TRBV7-6 and TRBJ1-4; no reliable D call. Trimming cost V 5 bases and J 2 bases, with 18 bases left between them. Germline loops: CDR1 SGHVS, CDR2 FNYEAQ. This CDR3 comprises 17 residues. CDR3 bases: TGTGCCAGCAGCACCTGGGAGGTGGGCTCGACTAATGAAAAACTGTTTTTT. Translated: CASSTWEVGSTNEKLFF.